A single TCR beta chain is shown here with its context. The ends were cut back, 5 bases at V and 0 bases at J, with 18 bases in the middle. The CDR3 runs to 16 residues. Germline CDR1 DFQATT, CDR2 SNEGSKA (reference sequence). Here immunoSEQ multiplex PCR was the method, and the copy in TCRdb shows in-frame clones only, minus some. The data hold about 260,000 clones, with roughly 90% observed a single time. These data come from a study of blood T cell repertoires in COVID-19. Sequencing was performed on peripheral blood. V gene TRBV20-1 combines with J gene TRBJ2-3; a weak D match, TRBD2 (5 bases). This TCR was recovered from a woman aged 25 to 39 with COVID-19, enrolled during active disease. CDR3 region: CSARGVGASSTDTQYF. CDR3 DNA sequence: TGCAGTGCTCGTGGCGTGGGAGCATCTAGCACAGATACGCAGTATTTT.